The following is a TCR beta chain sequence with its context. This table comes from immunoSEQ multiplex PCR, and its TCRdb copy is limited to in-frame clones, with some not included. Among roughly 40,000 clones listed, around 91% were seen once. The data derive from a study of OX40 agonist ivuxolimab in advanced cancers. About the study: Ivuxolimab was delivered to patients intravenously every 2 weeks at doses spanning 0.01 to 10 mg/kg.

CDR1 and CDR2 from the germline V gene are LNHDA and SQIVND (reference sequence). Trimming took 1 base from V and 3 from J, leaving 10 bases between them. The CDR3 loop spans 15 amino acids. The chain couples TRBV19 to TRBJ2-1, with a tentative D call TRBD2 (6 bases). The receptor's source is an adult with an advanced solid tumor such as melanoma, head and neck, liver or kidney cancer. The sequenced sample was CD4+ or CD8+ T cells sorted from blood, obtained in a trial of the OX40 agonist ivuxolimab. CDR3 sequence: CASSIGPGDYNEQFF. The CDR3 region has the DNA TGTGCCAGTAGTATAGGGCCGGGAGACTACAATGAGCAGTTCTTC.